A selection of T cell receptor beta chains follows, all from one sample in a study of shared clonotypes between healthy human individuals. Profiled with immunoSEQ multiplex PCR; TCRdb holds only in-frame clones, not every one. The table shows 2 million to 2.5 million clones, with roughly 93% occurring only once. Sample: naive CD4+ T cells from PBMCs. Every receptor here comes from a man aged 18 to 35 in good health. Some clones in this sample may be carry-over from other donors' samples. CDR3s leave out the opening cysteine and the closing phenylalanine or tryptophan.

V gene	J gene	CDR3 protein
TRBV19	TRBJ2-7	ASSMPGQGNYEQY
TRBV5-1	TRBJ2-1	ASSLRSGWAPYNEQF
TRBV7-2	TRBJ1-1	ASSLYRMNTEAF
TRBV6-6	TRBJ1-5	ASSYLQPPGPQH
TRBV6-1	TRBJ2-3	ASRLDGVYTQY
TRBV6-6	TRBJ1-1	ASIALGGNTEAF
TRBV11-2	TRBJ2-1	ASSGRLAGVFNEQF
TRBV10-1	TRBJ1-1	ASSHARGPNTEAF
TRBV2	TRBJ1-2	ASTDGTSLYGYT
TRBV28	TRBJ1-2	ASSLRGNYGYT
TRBV5-1	TRBJ2-5	ASSLGGLAGGETQY
TRBV7-3	TRBJ2-1	ASSLTGLADYNEQF
TRBV4-1	TRBJ1-5	ASSQDLAGRGNQPQH
TRBV6-5	TRBJ2-7	ASSRGQGLSYEQY
TRBV6-5	TRBJ2-3	ATALRDPYTDTQY
TRBV28	TRBJ1-5	ASSSFTPGPQH
TRBV7-9	TRBJ1-2	ASSLGEARGPGGYT
TRBV27	TRBJ2-6	ASTFTKNSGANVLT
TRBV25-1	TRBJ2-5	ASSASRETQY
TRBV6-1	TRBJ2-7	ASEGRTGVIHEQY
TRBV27	TRBJ2-7	ASSLSFSYEQY
TRBV30	TRBJ2-3	ALSAGGSTDTQY
TRBV5-1	TRBJ2-1	ASSLAGQGYEQF
TRBV7-7	TRBJ2-1	ASSPRTGGNEQF
TRBV29-1	TRBJ2-7	SVRQNSYEQY
TRBV29-1	TRBJ2-5	SVEGRYQETQY
TRBV27	TRBJ1-4	ASSGMGAANEKLF
TRBV19	TRBJ2-1	ASSIRWLAGADSSYNEQF
TRBV7-8	TRBJ1-5	ASSLTGDQPQH
TRBV4-2	TRBJ1-5	ASSPILGQPQH
TRBV20-1	TRBJ1-4	SAQTNEKLF
TRBV30	TRBJ1-4	AWQDTRGEKLF
TRBV5-1	TRBJ1-2	ASSGGARLNYGYT
TRBV6-1	TRBJ1-5	ASTGGVSSNQPQH
TRBV18	TRBJ1-5	ASSSSGQPQH
TRBV2	TRBJ2-7	ASSAGTGSYEQY
TRBV30	TRBJ2-3	AWSVSGRGDTQY
TRBV30	TRBJ2-7	AWSITSGEQY
TRBV6-5	TRBJ2-1	ASGREAYNEQF
TRBV6-6	TRBJ2-1	ASRDTGSGNEQF
TRBV6-4	TRBJ2-3	ASSGSSTDTQY
TRBV18	TRBJ1-5	ASSPHDAQPQH
TRBV7-9	TRBJ2-1	ATGLAGVPNEQF
TRBV4-1	TRBJ2-7	ASSQDAQGALEQY